This T cell receptor beta chain was captured by sequencing in a study of human thymus T cells. This clone was found once. Its target is unknown. The CDR3 is 15 amino acids. Trimming took 6 bases from V and 0 from J, leaving 12 bases between them. The germline gives CDR1 SNHLY, CDR2 FYNNEI. Thymus tissue for the work was resected from patients undergoing corrective heart surgery. Healthy Finnish infants undergoing corrective surgery for congenital heart defects were the donors. General study results and limits: Thymic and blood repertoires appeared to show biased V and J gene usage.

Using immunoSEQ multiplex PCR, the repertoire was profiled, and TCRdb retains in-frame clones only, with some absent. The table lists about 78,000 clones, roughly 97% of them singletons. This clonotype originated in a boy younger than two with a congenital heart defect but otherwise immunologically healthy. This chain uses TRBV2 with TRBJ1-5; TRBD1 is a possible D gene (5 bases). The sequencing sample was made of thymus tissue. The CDR3 loop is CASRHEGPSNQPQHF. The CDR3 DNA reads as TGTGCCAGCAGACACGAGGGGCCTAGCAATCAGCCCCAGCATTTT. The entire variable domain, with the rest obtained from reference TRBV2 and TRBJ1-5, is as follows: EPEVTQTPSHQVTQMGQEVILRCVPISNHLYFYWYRQILGQKVEFLVSFYNNEISEKSEIFDDQFSVERPDGSNFTLKIRSTKLEDSAMYFCASRHEGPSNQPQHFGDGTRLSIL.